Shown below are 29 T cell receptor beta chains from a single sample sequenced in a study of spatial heterogeneity in lung cancer. TCRdb re-called the 5' RACE reads through MiXCR, storing one row per CDR3 protein. The sample lists roughly 48,000 distinct CDR3 sequences; less than 6% were seen once. The time point denotes: sample taken at primary tumor resection. This material consisted of PBMCs, taken at surgery. These receptor sequences come from a male donor with early-stage non-small cell lung cancer.

This clonotype was detected many times. The chain joins TRBV20-1 to TRBJ1-1; D possibly corresponds to TRBD1 (5 bases). V lost 3 bases to trimming and J lost 8 bases, with 13 bases between them. Germline CDR1 is DFQATT and CDR2 is SNEGSKA (reference sequence). The CDR3 is 12 residues long. This CDR3 is CSASDEGAEAFF. Here the CDR3 DNA reads TGCAGTGCTAGCGATGAAGGGGCCGAAGCTTTCTTT.

The rearrangement uses TRBV29-1 and TRBJ2-1; 15 bases are shared with TRBD2. The CDR3 covers 15 residues. CDR1 SQVTM and CDR2 ANQGSEA come from the germline V gene. J gave up 6 bases and V 4 bases, and 4 bases lay outside the gene matches. The CDR3 spells CSVVGTSGRFNEQFF. The CDR3 nucleotides read TGCAGCGTTGTAGGGACTAGCGGGAGGTTCAATGAGCAGTTCTTC.

Ten or more counts support this clonotype. This chain joins TRBV20-1 and TRBJ2-7, with 16 bases identical to TRBD2. CDR3 length: 17 residues. V shed 6 bases, J shed 2 bases, and the junction held 10 bases outside the gene matches. Germline CDR1 and CDR2: DFQATT and SNEGSKA (reference sequence). The CDR3 DNA sequence: TGCAGTGCCCTCTACGGGACTAGCGGGAGGGAAACCTACGAGCAGTACTTC. This codes for CSALYGTSGRETYEQYF.

This clonotype was seen many times. The rearrangement links TRBV2 to TRBJ1-5, with D hard to call. This CDR3 has 15 residues. Germline lookup yields CDR1 SNHLY and CDR2 FYNNEI. The V end was cut by 3 bases, the J end by 7 bases, with 16 bases between. CDR3 coding DNA: TGTGCCAGCAGTGAGGGGTTAGAGGGAAGACAGCCCCAGCATTTT. It codes for CASSEGLEGRQPQHF.

This clonotype came up a few times. The chain employs TRBV12-3 or TRBV12-4 and TRBJ2-3; tentative D call: TRBD2 (5 bases). Trimming removed 3 bases at V and 0 bases at J, with 10 bases between. This CDR3 is 15 amino acids long. The CDR3 protein is CASSFTTTSTDTQYF. CDR3 sequence (DNA): TGTGCCAGCAGTTTCACGACTACTAGCACAGATACGCAGTATTTT.

There are many counts of this clonotype. The chain uses TRBV20-1 and TRBJ2-5; 8 bases align to TRBD1. The CDR3 covers 15 residues. CDR1 is DFQATT and CDR2 is SNEGSKA in the germline V gene (reference sequence). V trimming: 0 bases; J trimming: 5 bases; junction bases outside the gene matches: 8. CDR3 nucleotide sequence: TGCAGTGCTAGAGAAGAGGCAGGGGGCTTGGAGACCCAGTACTTC. Encoded protein: CSAREEAGGLETQYF.

There are many counts of this clonotype. The V and J genes are TRBV28 and TRBJ2-7, with 12 bases fitting TRBD2. The CDR3 runs 20 residues. Germline CDR1 MDHEN, CDR2 SYDVKM. V was pared by 5 bases and J by 0 bases, with 17 bases of the junction left unmatched. Here the CDR3 reads CASSTDRWGLAGKSSYEQYF. In nucleotides, the CDR3 is TGTGCCAGCAGTACGGACAGGTGGGGACTAGCGGGCAAATCCTCCTACGAGCAGTACTTC.

This clonotype was seen ten or more times. The chain uses TRBV2 and TRBJ1-2; D not certain. The V and J ends lost 2 bases and 11 bases respectively, with 15 bases between them. The CDR3 has 13 amino acids. CDR1 is SNHLY and CDR2 is FYNNEI in the germline V gene. CDR3 residues: CASSEIRLENYTF. In DNA form, the CDR3 reads TGTGCCAGCAGTGAAATCAGGTTGGAGAATTACACCTTC. Full variable domain (outside the CDR3, taken from reference TRBV2 and TRBJ1-2): EPEVTQTPSHQVTQMGQEVILRCVPISNHLYFYWYRQILGQKVEFLVSFYNNEISEKSEIFDDQFSVERPDGSNFTLKIRSTKLEDSAMYFCASSEIRLENYTFGSGTRLTVV.

Ten or more counts support this clonotype. The genes are TRBV12-3 or TRBV12-4 and TRBJ2-5, with TRBD1 matching over 11 bases. The V gene end was trimmed by 5 bases and the J gene end by 3 bases; junction bases not matched to a gene: 8. CDR3 length equals 16 residues. For the CDR3, the DNA is TGTGCCAGCAGTCGTACCGGGACAGGGGGTAAAGAGACCCAGTACTTC. Protein: CASSRTGTGGKETQYF.

This clonotype turned up a few times. The chain combines TRBV20-1 with TRBJ2-3, with 10 bases fitting TRBD2. Germline V gene sequence: CDR1 DFQATT, CDR2 SNEGSKA (reference sequence). J lost 5 bases, V lost 0 bases, and 11 bases had no gene match. The length of the CDR3 is 17 residues. The DNA for the CDR3 is TGCAGTGCTAGAGATCTTTTGCTAGCGGGAGCCAGAGATACGCAGTATTTT. It translates to CSARDLLLAGARDTQYF.

At least ten counts were recorded for this clonotype. The CDR3 region has the DNA TGTGCCAGCAACCGGGACGTACACAATGAGCAGTTCTTC. Translated: CASNRDVHNEQFF. The chain recombines TRBV6-5 with TRBJ2-1; TRBD1 or TRBD2 may be the D gene (5 bases each). Trimming stripped 7 bases from V and 5 bases from J, with 12 bases between. CDR1 and CDR2 (germline): MNHEY, SVGAGI. This CDR3 region has 13 residues.

This clonotype was seen repeatedly, ten times or more. The rearrangement links TRBV10-3 to TRBJ1-2; a possible D gene is TRBD1 (6 bases). CDR1 and CDR2 (germline): ENHRY, SYGVKD. The CDR3 sequence is 12 residues long. Trimming removed 4 bases from V and 8 bases from J, with 11 bases in between. The CDR3 DNA sequence: TGTGCCATCAGTGTAGAGGGGGTAGGCTACACCTTC. Translation gives CAISVEGVGYTF.

This clonotype was counted at least ten times. This rearrangement joins TRBV3-1 to TRBJ2-1, with TRBD2 matching 11 bases. V gave up 0 bases and J gave up 9 bases; unmatched junction bases: 7. CDR1 is LGHDT, CDR2 YNNKEL, per germline (reference sequence). This CDR3 has 16 residues. The CDR3 sequence: CASSQEYSGRAGEQFF. CDR3 nucleotides: TGTGCCAGCAGCCAAGAATATAGCGGGAGGGCCGGTGAGCAGTTCTTC.

This clonotype was seen a few times. The V call is TRBV6-5, the J call TRBJ2-7; 8 nucleotides line up with TRBD1. The CDR3 has 14 residues. Germline V gene sequence: CDR1 MNHEY, CDR2 SVGAGI. V lost 5 bases and J lost 3; bases outside the gene matches: 6. The CDR3 sequence: CASSRDRGLYEQYF. The CDR3 coding sequence is TGTGCCAGCAGTCGAGACAGGGGTCTCTACGAGCAGTACTTC.

This clonotype was seen at least ten times. The J gene is TRBJ2-7, the V gene TRBV7-8; either TRBD1 or TRBD2 may fit D (6 bases each). Germline CDR1 is SGHVS and CDR2 is FQNEAQ. The CDR3 is 16 amino acids. V was cut by 5 bases and J by 4 bases, with 21 bases left in between. The CDR3 reads CASSPVGSRGGYEQYF. DNA for the CDR3: TGTGCCAGCAGCCCAGTGGGAAGCAGGGGAGGATACGAGCAGTACTTC.

This clonotype occurred many times. The chain is built from TRBV6-2 or TRBV6-3 and TRBJ2-3, with TRBD2 matching over 11 bases. Losses at the gene ends were 2 bases for V and 2 bases for J; bases not matched to a gene: 15. This CDR3 contains 20 residues. CDR1 is MNHEY, CDR2 SVGEGT, per germline. In DNA, the CDR3 is TGTGCCAGCAGTTACCCGGGACAGGGAGGACTAGCGGGTAACACAGATACGCAGTATTTT. It codes for CASSYPGQGGLAGNTDTQYF.

There are many counts of this clonotype. The V call is TRBV5-4, the J call TRBJ2-7, with D possibly TRBD1 on 6 matching bases. The CDR3 spans 14 residues. V was trimmed by 4 bases and J by 3 bases, leaving 14 bases between them. Germline CDR1 and CDR2: SGHNT and YYREEE (reference sequence). The CDR3 reads CASSLQGKGYEQYF. Written as DNA, the CDR3 is TGTGCCAGCAGCCTCCAGGGGAAGGGCTACGAGCAGTACTTC.

The V call is TRBV20-1, the J call TRBJ2-2; D gene unclear. The CDR3 is 13 residues long. Germline loops: CDR1 DFQATT, CDR2 SNEGSKA (reference sequence). V lost 3 bases to trimming and J lost 6 bases, with 11 bases between them. CDR3 nucleotide sequence: TGCAGTGCTAGTAGGCATGGAGCCGGGGAGCTGTTTTTT. Translated, it gives CSASRHGAGELFF.

On this clonotype: This may come from a read error, since a much larger clone is one base off. This chain connects TRBV20-1 to TRBJ1-1, with a tentative D call TRBD1 (6 bases). The CDR3 is 12 residues long. Per germline, CDR1 DFQATT and CDR2 SNEGSKA (reference sequence). In DNA, the CDR3 is TGCAGTGCAAGAGGCCAGGGGATAATAGCTTTCTTT. This translates into CSARGQGIIAFF.

This clonotype was seen only a few times. J is TRBJ2-1 and V is TRBV3-2; TRBD2, as called in the table, went unchecked against the DNA. TRBV3-2 is a pseudogene segment. The CDR3 has 20 residues. The CDR3 here is CASSPTGLARPLSSYNEQFF. CDR3 in DNA: TGTGCCAGCAGCCCCACGGGACTAGCGCGGCCGTTGAGCTCCTACAATGAGCAGTTCTTC.

This clonotype was counted many times. The genes are TRBV14 and TRBJ2-1; 12 bases are shared with TRBD2. The CDR3 extends over 15 amino acids. Germline V gene lookup returns CDR1 SGHDN and CDR2 FVKESK. The V and J ends lost 3 bases and 5 bases, in that order; junction bases with no gene match: 2. CDR3 protein: CASSHGLAGNNEQFF. In DNA, the CDR3 is TGTGCCAGCAGCCACGGACTAGCGGGAAACAATGAGCAGTTCTTC.

For this clonotype: With a much larger clone just one base away, this may be a read error. The conserved final phenylalanine or tryptophan is absent from the CDR3, which likely points to a read error. This chain uses TRBV7-2 with TRBJ2-7, with D perhaps assigned TRBD1 or TRBD2 (5 bases each). V was clipped by 4 bases and J by 3 bases, with 13 bases between them. Germline V gene lookup returns CDR1 SGHTA and CDR2 FQGNSA. The CDR3 totals 14 residues. The CDR3 loop reads CASSYRDGSYEQYL. Here the CDR3 DNA reads TGTGCCAGCAGCTACCGGGACGGAAGCTACGAGCAGTACCTC.

This clonotype was observed at least ten times. The chain employs TRBV7-2 and TRBJ1-4; D remains ambiguous. Germline loops: CDR1 SGHTA, CDR2 FQGNSA. V was clipped by 3 bases and J by 3 bases, with 5 bases between them. This CDR3 comprises 13 residues. Here the CDR3 reads CASSFEANEKLFF. Here the CDR3 DNA reads TGTGCCAGCAGCTTCGAGGCTAATGAAAAACTGTTTTTT.

This clonotype appeared many times. The rearrangement uses TRBV6-6 and TRBJ1-2, with 9 bases fitting TRBD1. The CDR3 is made up of 13 amino acids. The V and J ends lost 8 bases and 4 bases, in that order; junction bases with no gene match: 5. Germline V lookup: CDR1 MNHNY, CDR2 SVGAGI (reference sequence). CDR3 sequence: CASLGQGRYGYTF. The CDR3 bases are TGTGCCAGCCTGGGACAGGGTCGCTATGGCTACACCTTC.

This clonotype showed up many times. The genes are TRBV27 and TRBJ2-7; D gene unclear. CDR1 is MNHEY, CDR2 SMNVEV, per germline (reference sequence). V was shortened by 6 bases and J by 0 bases, with 9 bases between the two germline ends. The CDR3 sequence is 13 residues long. This CDR3 is CASRSKGSYEQYF. The CDR3 region has the DNA TGTGCCAGCAGGTCCAAGGGCTCCTACGAGCAGTACTTC.

This clonotype was counted many times. V gene TRBV24-1 combines with J gene TRBJ2-1; 11 bases are a match to TRBD2. The ends lost 4 bases at V and 8 bases at J; junction bases unmatched: 6. Germline-derived CDR1 and CDR2 are KGHDR and SFDVKD. This CDR3 is 15 amino acids long. Here the CDR3 reads CATSDIAGGPDEQFF. The CDR3 DNA follows: TGTGCCACCAGTGACATAGCGGGAGGGCCCGATGAGCAGTTCTTC.

This clonotype was detected many times. The J gene is TRBJ2-7, the V gene TRBV19; D remains ambiguous. There are 12 residues in the CDR3. V was shortened by 5 bases and J by 5 bases, with 10 bases between the two germline ends. Germline loops: CDR1 LNHDA, CDR2 SQIVND (reference sequence). The CDR3 region has the DNA TGTGCCAGTAGTTCATACAGTGACGAGCAGTACTTC. It is translated as CASSSYSDEQYF. The whole variable domain, remainder taken from reference TRBV19 and TRBJ2-7, is DGGITQSPKYLFRKEGQNVTLSCEQNLNHDAMYWYRQDPGQGLRLIYYSQIVNDFQKGDIAEGYSVSREKKESFPLTVTSAQKNPTAFYLCASSSYSDEQYFGPGTRLTVT.

This clonotype was recorded many times. This chain connects TRBV5-5 to TRBJ2-2; 12 bases align to TRBD2. Per the germline V gene, CDR1 is SGHKS and CDR2 is YYEKEE (reference sequence). The CDR3 totals 16 residues. V trimming: 0 bases; J trimming: 3 bases; junction bases outside the gene matches: 0. The CDR3 DNA follows: TGTGCCAGCAGCTTGGGACTAGCGGGAGACACCGGGGAGCTGTTTTTT. This translates into CASSLGLAGDTGELFF.

There are many counts of this clonotype. This rearrangement joins TRBV5-1 to TRBJ1-5; D ambiguous. The germline V and J ends were trimmed by 0 bases and 6 bases, with 4 bases remaining between them. This CDR3 is built from 12 residues. CDR1 is SGHRS, CDR2 YFSETQ, per germline. The CDR3 is CASSLDGQPQHF. In DNA, the CDR3 is TGCGCCAGCAGCTTGGACGGTCAGCCCCAGCATTTT.